This passage covers 29 T cell receptor beta chains from one sample sequenced in a study of T-cell reconstitution after alpha-beta-depleted transplantation in children. Preparation of the TCRbeta library used unique molecular identifiers. MiXCR, applied by TCRdb to the PCR reads, yields one record per CDR3 protein. The profile shows around 700,000 distinct CDR3 sequences, approximately 14% of them singletons. Sequencing used PBMCs, obtained before TCRalphabeta/CD19-depleted stem cell transplant. The source of these receptors is a girl aged 2-15 years with congenital amegakaryocytic thrombocytopenia, due to receive a stem cell transplant.

The sample holds many counts of this clonotype. This chain links TRBV5-1 with TRBJ1-1, with no clear D. Between the trimmed V and J ends, which lost 4 bases and 3 bases, there was a span of 10 bases. Looked up from germline, CDR1 is SGHRS and CDR2 is YFSETQ. The CDR3 is 13 residues long. The DNA of the CDR3 is TGCGCCAGCAGCGAGGGCCTTTACACTGAAGCTTTCTTT. This codes for CASSEGLYTEAFF.

This clonotype occurred a few times. The chain carries TRBV5-1 and TRBJ2-1, with 11 bases fitting TRBD2. V was clipped by 4 bases and J by 7 bases; unmatched bases: 13. The CDR3 totals 17 residues. The germline gives CDR1 SGHRS, CDR2 YFSETQ. This CDR3 reads CASSPRTSGYAWNEQFF. The CDR3 bases are TGCGCCAGCAGCCCTCGGACTAGCGGGTACGCTTGGAATGAGCAGTTCTTC.

This clonotype was detected ten times or more. The J gene is TRBJ2-1, the V gene TRBV4-1, with TRBD2 identical over 9 bases. Germline CDR1 reads MGHRA; CDR2 reads YSYEKL. There are 13 residues in the CDR3. J was trimmed by 9 bases and V by 1 base; bases with no gene match: 1. DNA for the CDR3: TGCGCCAGCAGCCAAGTACTAGCGGGTGAGCAGTTCTTC. Residues: CASSQVLAGEQFF.

The V call is TRBV7-8, the J call TRBJ1-1; 10 bases match TRBD1. Trimming cost V 4 bases and J 0 bases; bases outside gene matches: 17. The CDR3 is 20 residues long. Germline-derived CDR1 and CDR2 are SGHVS and FQNEAQ. The chain's CDR3 is CASSYFSGTGVFSLNTEAFF. The CDR3 DNA reads as TGTGCCAGCAGCTATTTCTCCGGGACAGGGGTTTTTTCCTTGAACACTGAAGCTTTCTTT.

The V call is TRBV20-1, the J call TRBJ2-1; 13 nucleotides match TRBD2. The CDR3 contains 16 residues. J gave up 1 base and V 2 bases, and 2 bases lay outside the gene matches. Germline V gene lookup returns CDR1 DFQATT and CDR2 SNEGSKA (reference sequence). The CDR3 DNA reads as TGCAGTGCTAGATCGGGACTAGCGGGGTCCTACAATGAGCAGTTCTTC. It encodes CSARSGLAGSYNEQFF.

The J gene is TRBJ2-7, the V gene TRBV7-9, with TRBD2 as a possible D gene (6 bases). V lost 1 base, J lost 7 bases, and 14 bases lay in between. CDR1 and CDR2 from the germline V gene are SEHNR and FQNEAQ (reference sequence). This CDR3 region has 14 residues. CDR3 residues: CASSLGGLAGEQYF. In DNA form, the CDR3 reads TGTGCCAGCAGCTTAGGTGGTCTGGCGGGAGAGCAGTACTTC.

This rearrangement joins TRBV19 to TRBJ2-3, with D tentatively TRBD2 (5 bases). The CDR3 consists of 16 residues. The V end was cut by 3 bases, the J end by 2 bases, with 15 bases between. CDR1 is LNHDA, CDR2 SQIVND, per germline (reference sequence). The CDR3 DNA sequence: TGTGCCAGTAGTATCCGGGAAACGCGATTCACAGATACGCAGTATTTT. Residues: CASSIRETRFTDTQYF.

This clonotype was observed a few times. In DNA, the CDR3 is TGCGCCAGCAGCAATCTCGCGGGGGGTTACAATGAGCAGTTCTTC. It codes for CASSNLAGGYNEQFF. This chain uses TRBV5-1 with TRBJ2-1; TRBD2 matches 8 bases. Trimming cost V 4 bases and J 4 bases; bases outside gene matches: 7. The CDR3 is made up of 15 amino acids. Germline CDR1 reads SGHRS; CDR2 reads YFSETQ.

A few counts support this clonotype. The chain uses TRBV20-1 and TRBJ1-1; D may be TRBD1 (6 bases). In germline, CDR1 is DFQATT, CDR2 SNEGSKA (reference sequence). There are 20 residues in the CDR3. V dropped 4 bases and J dropped 2 bases, with 32 bases sitting between them. The CDR3 DNA sequence: TGCAGTGCTATTAGTTCCTCGACCGTGGACAGCGTTTTTATTAACACTGAAGCTTTCTTT. Amino acids: CSAISSSTVDSVFINTEAFF.

In this sample, this clonotype turned up many times. The genes are TRBV5-1 and TRBJ2-3; D is uncertain. CDR3 length equals 14 residues. V was trimmed by 0 bases and J by 4 bases, leaving 9 bases between them. Per the germline V gene, CDR1 is SGHRS and CDR2 is YFSETQ. The CDR3 sequence is CASSLADLADTQYF. The CDR3 DNA follows: TGCGCCAGCAGCTTGGCCGACTTGGCAGATACGCAGTATTTT.

This clonotype showed up many times. The chain uses TRBV20-1 and TRBJ1-2; D ambiguous. Trimming took 1 base from V and 2 from J, leaving 8 bases between them. Germline V gives CDR1 DFQATT, CDR2 SNEGSKA (reference sequence). The CDR3 contains 13 residues. In DNA, the CDR3 is TGCAGTGCTAGAGTGGGCCCCAACTATGGCTACACCTTC. Its translation: CSARVGPNYGYTF.

The CDR3 DNA sequence: TGTGCCAGCAGCTTCGCGGGTCACCGCACAGATACGCAGTATTTT. As protein: CASSFAGHRTDTQYF. The rearrangement links TRBV7-2 to TRBJ2-3, with D maybe TRBD2 (5 bases). The CDR3 spans 15 residues. Per germline, CDR1 SGHTA and CDR2 FQGNSA. Trimming took off 3 bases at V and 1 base at J, with 11 bases between the two ends.

This clonotype occurred many times. CDR3 bases: TGTGCCAGCAGCCCCGGGCGATTAACAGCGGGAGGCGGAAACACCATATATTTT. This sequence encodes CASSPGRLTAGGGNTIYF. The chain recombines TRBV12-3 or TRBV12-4 with TRBJ1-3; D not certain. Trimming took 6 bases from V and 4 from J, leaving 25 bases between them. This CDR3 has 18 amino acids.

This clonotype has more than one count but fewer than ten. The chain couples TRBV12-3 or TRBV12-4 to TRBJ2-7, with D uncertain. The CDR3 is 13 residues long. The V end was cut by 1 base, the J end by 6 bases, with 10 bases between. In nucleotides, the CDR3 is TGTGCCAGCAGTTTAGGGCTATTCTTCGAGCAGTACTTC. This gives the protein CASSLGLFFEQYF.

This sequence joins TRBV5-1 and TRBJ1-4; D unresolved. This CDR3 has 13 amino acids. Per germline, CDR1 SGHRS and CDR2 YFSETQ. Trimming left V 0 bases short and J 7 bases short, with 7 bases between. The DNA for the CDR3 is TGCGCCAGCAGCTTGGAACTACGTGAAAAACTGTTTTTT. Protein product: CASSLELREKLFF.

The CDR3 here is CASSLAGTGGLYEQFF. The CDR3 nucleotides are TGTGCCAGCAGCTTAGCGGGGACAGGGGGTTTGTATGAGCAGTTCTTC. This chain links TRBV7-9 with TRBJ2-1; 11 bases are a match to TRBD1. The germline V gene has CDR1 SEHNR and CDR2 FQNEAQ (reference sequence). The CDR3 contains 16 residues. Trimming took 0 bases from V and 8 from J; bases not matched to a gene: 6.

This clonotype has a count of ten or more. The chain recombines TRBV5-1 with TRBJ2-3; unclear D gene. Trimming removed 4 bases at V and 10 bases at J, with 16 bases between. Germline assignment: CDR1 SGHRS and CDR2 YFSETQ. The CDR3 consists of 13 residues. In DNA, the CDR3 is TGCGCCAGCAGCACGACCCCTAGTTACGCGCAGTATTTT. It translates to CASSTTPSYAQYF.

The gene calls are TRBV11-3 and TRBJ2-2, with D hard to call. Germline CDR1 is SGHNT and CDR2 is YENEEA. V lost 5 bases and J lost 7, with 8 bases in between. CDR3 length: 12 amino acids. This CDR3 reads CASSAFDGELFF. DNA for the CDR3: TGTGCCAGCAGCGCCTTTGACGGGGAGCTGTTTTTT.

This clonotype was seen repeatedly, ten times or more. The V call is TRBV29-1, the J call TRBJ2-5; 8 bases are shared with TRBD2. The germline V gene encodes CDR1 SQVTM and CDR2 ANQGSEA. CDR3 size: 13 residues. V trimming: 4 bases; J trimming: 5 bases; junction bases outside the gene matches: 6. DNA of the CDR3: TGCAGCGTTGTTAGCGGGATTAGGGAGACCCAGTACTTC. Its protein is CSVVSGIRETQYF.

The rearrangement joins TRBV7-2 to TRBJ2-1; 10 bases agree with TRBD2. V was pared by 8 bases and J by 7 bases, with 8 bases of the junction left unmatched. The CDR3 is 14 residues long. Germline lookup yields CDR1 SGHTA and CDR2 FQGNSA. CDR3 nucleotides: TGTGCCAGCGGCGATAGCGGGAGGCGTAATGAGCAGTTCTTC. Encoded protein: CASGDSGRRNEQFF.

This clonotype appeared many times. J is TRBJ1-2 and V is TRBV12-3 or TRBV12-4, with 9 positions matching TRBD1. The CDR3 has 16 residues. V was pared by 5 bases and J by 4 bases, with 11 bases of the junction left unmatched. The CDR3 loop is CASSPGDRALVYGYTF. Here the CDR3 DNA reads TGTGCCAGCAGTCCAGGGGACAGGGCGCTCGTCTATGGCTACACCTTC.

V usage is TRBV5-1 and J usage is TRBJ1-1; D is perhaps TRBD1 (5 bases). The CDR3 is made up of 13 amino acids. Deletions cut 2 bases from V and 7 bases from J, with 12 bases between. The germline V gene encodes CDR1 SGHRS and CDR2 YFSETQ. CDR3 region: CASSFSGFGEAFF. The CDR3, as DNA: TGCGCCAGCAGCTTCTCAGGGTTTGGTGAAGCTTTCTTT.

This clonotype was observed many times. The chain's CDR3 is CASSIAGVTGELFF. CDR3 bases: TGTGCCAGCTCTATAGCGGGGGTCACCGGGGAGCTGTTTTTT. The rearrangement uses TRBV3-1 and TRBJ2-2, with 9 bases aligning to TRBD2. The trim removed 8 bases at V and 4 bases at J, leaving 5 bases unmatched. Germline V gives CDR1 LGHDT, CDR2 YNNKEL (reference sequence). The CDR3 is 14 residues long.

This clonotype was seen ten or more times. The chain carries TRBV4-1 and TRBJ1-1; D ambiguous. The CDR3 spans 14 residues. The germline gives CDR1 MGHRA, CDR2 YSYEKL. Trimming cost V 0 bases and J 3 bases, with 8 bases left between them. The CDR3 here is CASSQDPGDTEAFF. The CDR3 nucleotides are TGCGCCAGCAGCCAAGATCCCGGGGACACTGAAGCTTTCTTT.

This clonotype was detected a few times. The CDR3, as DNA: TGCGCCAGCACTCCCCCAGCTAGCGGGAGGACCGGGGAGCTGTTTTTT. Protein: CASTPPASGRTGELFF. V gene TRBV10-2 combines with J gene TRBJ2-2, with 11 bases lining up with TRBD2. CDR1 and CDR2 from the germline V gene are WSHSY and SAAADI. The junction had 9 bases not matched to a gene; V was cut back by 7 bases and J by 5 bases. The CDR3 extends over 16 amino acids.

The V call is TRBV4-2, the J call TRBJ2-3, with TRBD1 as a possible D gene (6 bases). Trimming shortened V by 0 bases and J by 5 bases, and 21 bases separated the two germline ends. Germline V gene sequence: CDR1 LGHNA, CDR2 YNFKEQ. CDR3 length: 18 amino acids. The CDR3 reads CASSQEGRRQALRDTQYF. The CDR3 bases are TGTGCCAGCAGCCAAGAAGGTCGGAGACAGGCGCTTAGAGATACGCAGTATTTT.

The chain joins TRBV5-1 to TRBJ2-6; possibly TRBD1 or TRBD2 for D (5 bases each). This CDR3 spans 16 amino acids. The V gene lost 3 bases and the J gene lost 0 bases, with 10 bases spanning the gap. CDR1 and CDR2 (germline): SGHRS, YFSETQ. The CDR3 DNA sequence: TGCGCCAGCAGCTATGGGACGAACTCTGGGGCCAACGTCCTGACTTTC. Protein: CASSYGTNSGANVLTF.

In its sample, this clonotype was seen many times. V and J are TRBV7-2 and TRBJ2-1, with D unresolved. Trimming stripped 3 bases from V and 9 bases from J, with 15 bases between. Germline V gives CDR1 SGHTA, CDR2 FQGNSA. The CDR3 is made up of 14 amino acids. CDR3 region: CASSLLRSFPEQFF. In DNA, the CDR3 is TGTGCCAGCAGCTTGTTGCGGTCCTTTCCTGAGCAGTTCTTC.

Ten or more counts support this clonotype. The genes are TRBV20-1 and TRBJ2-5; D unclear. The V gene's germline CDR1 is DFQATT and CDR2 SNEGSKA (reference sequence). This CDR3 is built from 13 residues. Trimming shortened V by 3 bases and J by 2 bases, and 10 bases separated the two germline ends. As DNA, the CDR3 is TGCAGTGCTAGTTTAAACGGGCAAGAGACCCAGTACTTC. Amino acid sequence: CSASLNGQETQYF.